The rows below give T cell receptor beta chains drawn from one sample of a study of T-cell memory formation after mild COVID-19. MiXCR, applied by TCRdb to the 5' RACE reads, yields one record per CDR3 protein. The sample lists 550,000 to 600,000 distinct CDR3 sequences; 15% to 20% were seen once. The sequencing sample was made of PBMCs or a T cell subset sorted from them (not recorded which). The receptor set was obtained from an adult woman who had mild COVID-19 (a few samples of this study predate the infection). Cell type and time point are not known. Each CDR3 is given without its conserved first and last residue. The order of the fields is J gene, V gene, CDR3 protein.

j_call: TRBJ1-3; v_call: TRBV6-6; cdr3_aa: ASSNQHRTSGNTIY
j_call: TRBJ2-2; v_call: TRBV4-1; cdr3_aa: ASSPFTGAGNTGELF
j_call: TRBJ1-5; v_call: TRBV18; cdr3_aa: ASSPRGGEGAQPQH
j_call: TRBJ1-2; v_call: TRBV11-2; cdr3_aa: ASSSASQGFGYT
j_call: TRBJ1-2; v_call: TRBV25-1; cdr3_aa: ASRGGYYGYT
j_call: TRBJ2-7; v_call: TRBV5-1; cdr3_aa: ASSFDSYNTYEQY
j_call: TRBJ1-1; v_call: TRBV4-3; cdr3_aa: ASSQEYTVDTEAF
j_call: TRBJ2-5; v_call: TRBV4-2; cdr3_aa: ASSPSRGQGQETQY
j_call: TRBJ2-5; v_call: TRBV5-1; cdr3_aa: ASYRTSGRALSETQY
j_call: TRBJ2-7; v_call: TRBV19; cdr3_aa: ASSSLEGSDYEQY
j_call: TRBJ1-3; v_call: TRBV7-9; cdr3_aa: ASSGNPRGSSGNTIY
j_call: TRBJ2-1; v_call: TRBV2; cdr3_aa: ASSQTLSGFDNEQF
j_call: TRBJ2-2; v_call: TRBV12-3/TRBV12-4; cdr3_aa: ASSLRSGNTGELF
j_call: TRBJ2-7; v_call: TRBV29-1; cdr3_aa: SVSDRGAYEQY
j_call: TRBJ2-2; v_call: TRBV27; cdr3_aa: AIKRGDTNTGELF
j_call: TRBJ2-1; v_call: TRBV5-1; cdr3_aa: ASSLLPINEQF
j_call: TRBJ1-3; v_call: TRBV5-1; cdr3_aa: ASSASSGARSGNTIY
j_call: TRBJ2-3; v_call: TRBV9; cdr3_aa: ASSVGGQSRPATDTQY
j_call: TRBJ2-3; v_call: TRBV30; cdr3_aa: AWSPPSVSQY
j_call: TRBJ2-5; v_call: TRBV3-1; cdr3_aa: ASSQVGGQRGETQY
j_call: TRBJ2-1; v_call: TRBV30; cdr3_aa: AWRGNNEQF
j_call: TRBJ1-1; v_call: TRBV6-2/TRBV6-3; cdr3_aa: ASTRKGTEAF
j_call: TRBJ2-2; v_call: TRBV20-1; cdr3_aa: SARVRDRDPGELF
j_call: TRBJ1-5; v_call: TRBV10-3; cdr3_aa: AISSTATGSNQPQH
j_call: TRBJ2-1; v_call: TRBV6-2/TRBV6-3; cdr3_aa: ASSYPGLAGRNNEQF
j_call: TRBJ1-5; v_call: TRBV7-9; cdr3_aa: ASSSPTVGSNQPQH
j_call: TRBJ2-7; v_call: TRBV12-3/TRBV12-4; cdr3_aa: ASSTGGRGYEQY
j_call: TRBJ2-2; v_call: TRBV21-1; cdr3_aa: ASSKVHGQGPPFTGELF
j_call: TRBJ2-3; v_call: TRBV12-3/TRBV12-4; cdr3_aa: ASSLGDDTQY
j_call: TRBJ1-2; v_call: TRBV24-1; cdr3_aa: ATSDPRTTYGYT
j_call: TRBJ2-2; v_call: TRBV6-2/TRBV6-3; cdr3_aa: ASITAGRNTGELF
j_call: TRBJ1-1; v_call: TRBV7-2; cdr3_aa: ASSLLDRVYTEAF
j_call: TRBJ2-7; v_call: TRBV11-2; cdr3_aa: ASSRGWGESYEQY
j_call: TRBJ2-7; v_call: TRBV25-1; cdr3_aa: ATYGTASYEQY
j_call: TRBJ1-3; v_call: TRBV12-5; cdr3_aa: ASGWPVESSGNTIY
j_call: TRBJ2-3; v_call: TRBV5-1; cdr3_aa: ASSGTGSTDTQY
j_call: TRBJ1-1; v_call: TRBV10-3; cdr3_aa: AISGPTGDGEAF
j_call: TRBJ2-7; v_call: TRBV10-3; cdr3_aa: ATRGTGEGEQY
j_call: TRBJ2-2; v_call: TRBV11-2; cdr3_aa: ASSLDFAGGMTGELF
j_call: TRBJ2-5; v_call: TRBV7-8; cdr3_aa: ASSSLGTSGSGETQY
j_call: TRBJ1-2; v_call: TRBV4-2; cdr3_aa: ASSQDLTDSLYGYT
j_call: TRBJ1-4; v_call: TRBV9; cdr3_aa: ASSVSGTDSEKLF
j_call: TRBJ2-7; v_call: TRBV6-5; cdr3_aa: ASSQKRHYEQY
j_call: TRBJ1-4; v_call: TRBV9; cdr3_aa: ASSAEGTGNEKLF
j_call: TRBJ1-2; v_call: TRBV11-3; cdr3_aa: ASSTGQVKGYT
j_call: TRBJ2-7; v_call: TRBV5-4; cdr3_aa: ASSFSVLIGTRYYEQY
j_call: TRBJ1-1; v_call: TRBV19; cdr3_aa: ASRYPGQGHTEAF